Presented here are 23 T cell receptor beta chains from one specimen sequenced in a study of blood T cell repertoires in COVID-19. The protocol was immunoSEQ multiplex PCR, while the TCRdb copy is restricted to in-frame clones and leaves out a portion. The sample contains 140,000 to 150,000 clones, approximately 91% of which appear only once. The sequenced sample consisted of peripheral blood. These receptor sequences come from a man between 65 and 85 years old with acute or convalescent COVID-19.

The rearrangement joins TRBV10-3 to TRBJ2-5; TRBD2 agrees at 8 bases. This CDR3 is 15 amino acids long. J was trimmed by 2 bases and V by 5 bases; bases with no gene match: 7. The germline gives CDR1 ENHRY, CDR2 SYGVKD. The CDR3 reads CAISLGGTSQETQYF. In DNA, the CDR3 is TGTGCCATCAGTCTCGGTGGGACTAGTCAAGAGACCCAGTACTTC.

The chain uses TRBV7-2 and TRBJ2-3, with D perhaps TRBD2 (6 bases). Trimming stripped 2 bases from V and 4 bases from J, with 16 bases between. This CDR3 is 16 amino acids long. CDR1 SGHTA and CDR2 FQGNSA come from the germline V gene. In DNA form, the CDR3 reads TGTGCCAGCAGCTTAATGGCTAGCGATAACGCAGATACGCAGTATTTT. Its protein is CASSLMASDNADTQYF.

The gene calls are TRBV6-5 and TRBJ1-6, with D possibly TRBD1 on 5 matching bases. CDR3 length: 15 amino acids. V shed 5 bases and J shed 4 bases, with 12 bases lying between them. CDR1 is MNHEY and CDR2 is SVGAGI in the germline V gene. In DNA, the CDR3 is TGTGCCAGCAGTAGTCAGACAGAGTATAATTCACCCCTCCACTTT. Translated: CASSSQTEYNSPLHF.

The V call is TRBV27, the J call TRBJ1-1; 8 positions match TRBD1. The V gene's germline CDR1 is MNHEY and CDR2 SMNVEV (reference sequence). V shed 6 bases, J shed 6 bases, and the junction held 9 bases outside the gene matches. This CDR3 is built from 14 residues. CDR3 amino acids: CASRPGGSASEAFF. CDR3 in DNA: TGTGCCAGCAGACCAGGGGGCAGTGCCTCTGAAGCTTTCTTT.

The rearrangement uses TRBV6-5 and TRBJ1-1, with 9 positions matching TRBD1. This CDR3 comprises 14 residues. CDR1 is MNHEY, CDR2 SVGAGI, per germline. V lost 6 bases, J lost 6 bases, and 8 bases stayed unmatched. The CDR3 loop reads CASSPGQGIAEAFF. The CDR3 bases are TGTGCCAGCAGCCCGGGACAGGGTATCGCTGAAGCTTTCTTT.

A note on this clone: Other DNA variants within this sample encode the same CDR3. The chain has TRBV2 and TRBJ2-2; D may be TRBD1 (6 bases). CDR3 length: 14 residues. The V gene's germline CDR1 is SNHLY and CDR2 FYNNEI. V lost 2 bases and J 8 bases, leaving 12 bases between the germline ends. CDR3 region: CASSERMGAGELFF. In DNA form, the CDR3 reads TGTGCCAGCAGTGAAAGGATGGGGGCGGGGGAGCTGTTTTTT.

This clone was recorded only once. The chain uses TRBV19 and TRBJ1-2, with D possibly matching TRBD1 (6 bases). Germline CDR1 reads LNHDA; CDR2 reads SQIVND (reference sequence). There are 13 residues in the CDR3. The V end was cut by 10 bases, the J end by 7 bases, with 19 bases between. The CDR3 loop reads CATRTAEEAGYTF. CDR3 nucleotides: TGTGCCACAAGGACAGCCGAGGAGGCTGGCTACACCTTC.

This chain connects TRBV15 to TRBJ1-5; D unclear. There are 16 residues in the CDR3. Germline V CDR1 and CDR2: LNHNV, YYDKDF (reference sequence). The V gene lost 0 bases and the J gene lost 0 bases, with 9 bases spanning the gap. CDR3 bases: TGTGCCACCAGCAGAGATTTGAGGGATAGCAATCAGCCCCAGCATTTT. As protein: CATSRDLRDSNQPQHF.

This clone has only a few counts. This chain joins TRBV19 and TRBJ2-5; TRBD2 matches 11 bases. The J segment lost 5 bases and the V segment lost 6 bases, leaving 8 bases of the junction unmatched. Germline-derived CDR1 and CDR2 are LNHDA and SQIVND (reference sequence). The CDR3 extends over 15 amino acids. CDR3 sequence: CASSETSGEAETQYF. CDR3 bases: TGTGCCAGTAGCGAGACTAGCGGGGAGGCGGAGACCCAGTACTTC.

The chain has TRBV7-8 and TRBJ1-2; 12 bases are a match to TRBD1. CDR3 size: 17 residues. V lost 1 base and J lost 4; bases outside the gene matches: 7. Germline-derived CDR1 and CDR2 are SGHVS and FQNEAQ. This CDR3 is CASSLVPGTGGSYGYTF. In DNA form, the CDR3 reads TGTGCCAGCAGCTTAGTTCCCGGGACAGGGGGCAGCTATGGCTACACCTTC.

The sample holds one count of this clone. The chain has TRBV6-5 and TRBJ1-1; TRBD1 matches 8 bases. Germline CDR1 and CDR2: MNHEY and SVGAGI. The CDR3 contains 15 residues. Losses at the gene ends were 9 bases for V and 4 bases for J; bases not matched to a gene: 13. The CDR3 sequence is CASRKDREISTEAFF. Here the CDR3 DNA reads TGTGCCAGTCGGAAGGACAGGGAGATAAGCACTGAAGCTTTCTTT.

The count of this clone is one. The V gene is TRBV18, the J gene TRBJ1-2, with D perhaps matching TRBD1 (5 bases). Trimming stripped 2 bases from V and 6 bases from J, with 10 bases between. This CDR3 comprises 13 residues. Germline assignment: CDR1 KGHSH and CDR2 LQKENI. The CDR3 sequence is CASSPRQTDGYTF. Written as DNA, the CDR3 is TGTGCCAGCTCACCAAGACAGACCGATGGCTACACCTTC. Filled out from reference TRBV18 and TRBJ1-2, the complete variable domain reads NAGVMQNPRHLVRRRGQEARLRCSPMKGHSHVYWYRQLPEEGLKFMVYLQKENIIDESGMPKERFSAEFPKEGPSILRIQQVVRGDSAAYFCASSPRQTDGYTFGSGTRLTVV.

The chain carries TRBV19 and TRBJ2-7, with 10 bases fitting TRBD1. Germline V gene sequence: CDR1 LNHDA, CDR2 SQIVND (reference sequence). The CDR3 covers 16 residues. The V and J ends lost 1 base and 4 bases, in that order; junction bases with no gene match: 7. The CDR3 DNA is TGTGCCAGTAGTATAGGATTGGGACAGGGGATGTACGAGCAGTACTTC. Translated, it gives CASSIGLGQGMYEQYF.

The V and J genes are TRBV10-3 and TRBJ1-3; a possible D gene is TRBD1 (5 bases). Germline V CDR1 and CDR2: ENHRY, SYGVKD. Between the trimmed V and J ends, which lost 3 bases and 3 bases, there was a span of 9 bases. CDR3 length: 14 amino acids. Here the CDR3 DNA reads TGTGCCATCAGTGATCAGGGATATGGAAACACCATATATTTT. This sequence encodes CAISDQGYGNTIYF.

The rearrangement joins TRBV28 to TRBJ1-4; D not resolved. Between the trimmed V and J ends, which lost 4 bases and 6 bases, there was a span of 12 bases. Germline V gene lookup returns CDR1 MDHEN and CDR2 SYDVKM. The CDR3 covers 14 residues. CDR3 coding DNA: TGTGCCAGCAGTTCCGGGGTGGAGGATGAAAAACTGTTTTTT. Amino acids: CASSSGVEDEKLFF.

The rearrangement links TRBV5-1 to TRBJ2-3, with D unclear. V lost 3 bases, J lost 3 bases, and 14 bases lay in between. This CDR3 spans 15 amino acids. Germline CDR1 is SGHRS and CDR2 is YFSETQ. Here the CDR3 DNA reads TGCGCCAGCAGCTCAGACGGGTTACCGACAGATACGCAGTATTTT. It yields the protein CASSSDGLPTDTQYF.

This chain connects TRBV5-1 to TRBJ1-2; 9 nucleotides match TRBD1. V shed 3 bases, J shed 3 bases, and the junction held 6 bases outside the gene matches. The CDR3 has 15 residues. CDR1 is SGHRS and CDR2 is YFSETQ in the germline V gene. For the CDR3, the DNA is TGCGCCAGCAGCTCAACAGGGGGCTCATACTATGGCTACACCTTC. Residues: CASSSTGGSYYGYTF. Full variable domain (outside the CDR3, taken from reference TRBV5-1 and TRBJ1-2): KAGVTQTPRYLIKTRGQQVTLSCSPISGHRSVSWYQQTPGQGLQFLFEYFSETQRNKGNFPGRFSGRQFSNSRSEMNVSTLELGDSALYLCASSSTGGSYYGYTFGSGTRLTVV.

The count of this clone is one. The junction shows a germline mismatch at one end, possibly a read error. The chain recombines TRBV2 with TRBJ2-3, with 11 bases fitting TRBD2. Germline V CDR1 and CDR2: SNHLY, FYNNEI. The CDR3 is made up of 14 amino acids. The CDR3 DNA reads TGTGCCAGCAGTGGCTCTAAGACTAGCGGGACTCGGGCCTTT. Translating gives CASSGSKTSGTRAF. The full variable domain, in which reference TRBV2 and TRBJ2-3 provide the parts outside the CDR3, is EPEVTQTPSHQVTQMGQEVILRCVPISNHLYFYWYRQILGQKVEFLVSFYNNEISEKSEIFDDQFSVERPDGSNFTLKIRSTKLEDSAMYFCASSGSKTSGTRAFGPGTRLTVL.

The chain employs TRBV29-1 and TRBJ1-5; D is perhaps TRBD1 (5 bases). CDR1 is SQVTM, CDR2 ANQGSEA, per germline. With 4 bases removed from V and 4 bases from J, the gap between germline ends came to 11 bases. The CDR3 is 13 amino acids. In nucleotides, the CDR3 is TGCAGCGTTGGGGGCACATCAAATCAGCCCCAGCATTTT. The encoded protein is CSVGGTSNQPQHF. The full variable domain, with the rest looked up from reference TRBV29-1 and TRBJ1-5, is SAVISQKPSRDICQRGTSLTIQCQVDSQVTMMFWYRQQPGQSLTLIATANQGSEATYESGFVIDKFPISRPNLTFSTLTVSNMSPEDSSIYLCSVGGTSNQPQHFGDGTRLSIL.

CDR3 coding DNA: TGTGCCAGCAGTGCCGCGGGACAGACCTACTCTGGAAACACCATATATTTT. Protein product: CASSAAGQTYSGNTIYF. J is TRBJ1-3 and V is TRBV6-1, with 7 positions matching TRBD1. The V segment lost 4 bases and the J segment 0 bases; nucleotides outside the gene matches: 9. Germline V gene lookup returns CDR1 MNHNS and CDR2 SASEGT. The CDR3 totals 17 residues.

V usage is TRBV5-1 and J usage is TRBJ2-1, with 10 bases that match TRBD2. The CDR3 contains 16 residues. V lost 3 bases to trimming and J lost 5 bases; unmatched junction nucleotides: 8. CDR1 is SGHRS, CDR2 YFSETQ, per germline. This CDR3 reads CASSSRRTSGNNEQFF. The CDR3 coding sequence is TGCGCCAGCAGCTCAAGAAGGACTAGCGGTAACAATGAGCAGTTCTTC.

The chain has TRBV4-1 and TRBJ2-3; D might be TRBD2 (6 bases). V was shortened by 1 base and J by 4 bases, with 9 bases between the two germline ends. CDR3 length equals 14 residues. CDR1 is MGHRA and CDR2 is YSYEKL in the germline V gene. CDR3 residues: CASSQGRGADTQYF. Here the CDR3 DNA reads TGCGCCAGCAGCCAAGGGCGGGGTGCAGATACGCAGTATTTT.

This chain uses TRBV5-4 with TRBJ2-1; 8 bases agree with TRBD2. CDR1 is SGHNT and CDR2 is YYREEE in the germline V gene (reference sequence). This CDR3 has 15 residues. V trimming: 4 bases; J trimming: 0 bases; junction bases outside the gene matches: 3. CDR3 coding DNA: TGTGCCAGCAGCCTAACTAGCGGCTCCTACAATGAGCAGTTCTTC. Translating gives CASSLTSGSYNEQFF.